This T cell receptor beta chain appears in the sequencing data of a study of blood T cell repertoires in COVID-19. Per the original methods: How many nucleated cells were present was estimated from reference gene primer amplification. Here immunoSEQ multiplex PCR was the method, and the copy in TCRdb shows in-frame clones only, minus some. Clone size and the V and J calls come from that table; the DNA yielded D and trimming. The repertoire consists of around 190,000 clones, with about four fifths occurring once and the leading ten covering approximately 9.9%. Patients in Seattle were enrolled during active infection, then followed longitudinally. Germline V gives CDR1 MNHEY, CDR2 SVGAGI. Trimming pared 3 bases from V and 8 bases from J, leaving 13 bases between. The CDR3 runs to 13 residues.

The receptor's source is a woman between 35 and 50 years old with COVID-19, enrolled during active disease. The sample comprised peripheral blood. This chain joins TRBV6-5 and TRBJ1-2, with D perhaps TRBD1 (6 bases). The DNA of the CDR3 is TGTGCCAGCAGTTATTCAGGGGTTCAAGGCTACACCTTC. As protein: CASSYSGVQGYTF.